The present T cell receptor beta chain was sequenced within a study of blood T cell repertoires in COVID-19. Study details: Collection of acute and convalescent COVID-19 samples took place in the United States, Italy and Spain.

Original handling: Estimation of nucleated cell counts relied on the amplification of reference gene primers. TCRdb's table, derived via immunoSEQ multiplex PCR, lists solely in-frame clones and lacks some. The V and J calls and the clone size are those of that table, but D and trimming were determined from the DNA. The sample shows about 220,000 clones, around 84% of them seen only once. This CDR3 spans 16 amino acids. V lost 1 base and J lost 7; bases outside the gene matches: 8. CDR1 and CDR2 from the germline V gene are LGHNA and YSLEER. Only one count was recorded for this clone. Sequencing input: peripheral blood. This chain links TRBV4-3 with TRBJ2-2; 8 bases fit TRBD1. This sequence originates from a man in his forties or fifties with active or convalescent COVID-19. Written as DNA, the CDR3 is TGCGCCAGCAGCCAAGTCGGGCAGGGGGCGGGCGGGGAGCTGTTTTTT. It encodes CASSQVGQGAGGELFF.